The rows below give T cell receptor beta chains drawn from one sample of a study of CD8 T cells in ankylosing spondylitis. Via MiXCR, TCRdb re-called the 5' RACE reads, giving one row per CDR3 protein. This repertoire shows around 480,000 distinct CDR3 sequences, roughly a sixth found once; its top ten account for just over 1%. Sequenced sample: blood, either unsorted or a sorted T cell fraction (not recorded which). These receptors originate from a male donor with ankylosing spondylitis. Both conserved end residues are part of each CDR3. Each record gives: CDR3 protein, V gene, J gene.

CDR3aa: CASSPGINSNQPQHF
v_gene: TRBV5-1
j_gene: TRBJ1-5

CDR3aa: CSASRDHLRPEAFF
v_gene: TRBV20-1
j_gene: TRBJ1-1

CDR3aa: CSAKPGAVEAFF
v_gene: TRBV20-1
j_gene: TRBJ1-1

CDR3aa: CASSLDRGPGSPLHF
v_gene: TRBV5-1
j_gene: TRBJ1-6

CDR3aa: CSANGLAGGPNEQFF
v_gene: TRBV20-1
j_gene: TRBJ2-1

CDR3aa: CASSLVASIDEQFF
v_gene: TRBV7-2
j_gene: TRBJ2-1

CDR3aa: CASSQYYPGLNTEAFF
v_gene: TRBV4-1
j_gene: TRBJ1-1

CDR3aa: CSARDQGARTEAFF
v_gene: TRBV20-1
j_gene: TRBJ1-1

CDR3aa: CSASIQGIYNSPLHF
v_gene: TRBV20-1
j_gene: TRBJ1-6

CDR3aa: CASRTTTTGELFF
v_gene: TRBV5-1
j_gene: TRBJ2-2

CDR3aa: CSVEASGTYEQYF
v_gene: TRBV29-1
j_gene: TRBJ2-7

CDR3aa: CASSRDPGGEQFF
v_gene: TRBV9
j_gene: TRBJ2-1

CDR3aa: CSAARTGIGNEQFF
v_gene: TRBV20-1
j_gene: TRBJ2-1

CDR3aa: CSVSGMDTEAFF
v_gene: TRBV29-1
j_gene: TRBJ1-1

CDR3aa: CASSLASRQFIGETQYF
v_gene: TRBV11-3
j_gene: TRBJ2-5

CDR3aa: CASTPGVAGATGELFF
v_gene: TRBV12-3/TRBV12-4
j_gene: TRBJ2-2

CDR3aa: CASSLAGGGSPYEQYF
v_gene: TRBV7-2
j_gene: TRBJ2-7

CDR3aa: CASSGRGRPKGSEKLFF
v_gene: TRBV6-1
j_gene: TRBJ1-4

CDR3aa: CASSEHPMRVSTNEQFF
v_gene: TRBV3-1
j_gene: TRBJ2-1

CDR3aa: CTTGPLPNSPLHF
v_gene: TRBV20-1
j_gene: TRBJ1-6

CDR3aa: CASSSTPGATEQYF
v_gene: TRBV11-2
j_gene: TRBJ2-7

CDR3aa: CASSLGRLAGMDEQFF
v_gene: TRBV11-3
j_gene: TRBJ2-1

CDR3aa: CASSRKGGMGQETQYF
v_gene: TRBV18
j_gene: TRBJ2-5

CDR3aa: CASGYSSSYNEQFF
v_gene: TRBV12-3/TRBV12-4
j_gene: TRBJ2-1

CDR3aa: CATSRDLWGVNTEAFF
v_gene: TRBV15
j_gene: TRBJ1-1

CDR3aa: CASSQNQGNQPQHF
v_gene: TRBV3-1
j_gene: TRBJ1-5

CDR3aa: CASSRTALEPQHF
v_gene: TRBV6-1
j_gene: TRBJ1-5